This paragraph reports one T cell receptor (beta chain). What it binds is unknown. V gave up 6 bases and J gave up 3 bases; unmatched junction bases: 7. This CDR3 has 14 amino acids. From germline, CDR1 is MNHEY and CDR2 SVGEGT. Using its own MiXCR run on the reads, TCRdb lists one record per CDR3 protein. The sample includes a few hundred thousand distinct CDR3 sequences, 40% of them seen just once. The data belong to a study of T cell repertoires in cytomegalovirus infection. Sequenced material: cultured PBMCs, taken from culture after CMV antigen stimulation. The TCR sequence derives from a human donor in good health (CMV status not recorded). Some clones in this sample may be carry-over from other donors' samples. This chain joins TRBV6-2 or TRBV6-3 and TRBJ2-7; TRBD1 matches 8 bases. The chain's CDR3 is CASSRQGIGYEQYF. The CDR3 DNA reads as TGTGCCAGCAGCAGACAGGGGATCGGCTACGAGCAGTACTTC.